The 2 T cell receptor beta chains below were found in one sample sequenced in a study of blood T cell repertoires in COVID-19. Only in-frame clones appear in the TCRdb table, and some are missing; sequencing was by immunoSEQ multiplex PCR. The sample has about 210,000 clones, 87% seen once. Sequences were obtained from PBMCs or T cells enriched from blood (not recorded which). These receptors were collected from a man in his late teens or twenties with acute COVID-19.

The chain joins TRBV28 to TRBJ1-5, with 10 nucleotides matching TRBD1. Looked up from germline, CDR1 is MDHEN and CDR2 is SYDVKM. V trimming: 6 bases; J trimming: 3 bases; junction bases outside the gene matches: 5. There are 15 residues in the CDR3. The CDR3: CASRTGQGTNQPQHF. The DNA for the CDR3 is TGTGCCAGCAGAACGGGACAGGGGACCAATCAGCCCCAGCATTTT.

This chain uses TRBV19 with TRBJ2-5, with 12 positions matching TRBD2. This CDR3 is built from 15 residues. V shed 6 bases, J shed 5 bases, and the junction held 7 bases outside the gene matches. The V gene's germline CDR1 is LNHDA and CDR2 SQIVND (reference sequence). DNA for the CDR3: TGTGCCAGTAGGGAGACTAGCGGGAGTCTCGAGACCCAGTACTTC. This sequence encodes CASRETSGSLETQYF.